This T cell receptor beta chain is from a study of CD8+ T cells in alopecia areata. Whole-study context: Treated patients were given oral tofacitinib, which was dosed at 5 to 10 mg twice daily.

Germline CDR1 reads PRHDT; CDR2 reads FYEKMQ (reference sequence). Trimming cost V 9 bases and J 5 bases, with 16 bases left between them. This CDR3 contains 13 residues. This clone has more than one count but fewer than ten. Its target is not known. Treatment meaning: oral pan-JAK inhibitor, 5-10 mg twice daily. Obtained from alopecia areata patients were lesional scalp punch biopsies along with peripheral blood. Points from the study as a whole: Unlike in mice, where it was clearer, TCR sharing across patients was less clear, possibly HLA-related. In scalp and blood during tofacitinib, many expanded lesional clones persisted.

As the sequencing template, cDNA was produced by extracting RNA and reverse transcribing it. Sequencing was performed with immunoSEQ multiplex PCR; in TCRdb, only in-frame clones are kept and a portion is missing. Of around 290,000 clones listed, 58% are singletons. V usage is TRBV13 and J usage is TRBJ2-5, with D uncertain. The source of this sequence is a human donor with alopecia areata. The sample in question was CD4+ T cells sorted from blood, obtained at week 24, from a patient treated with tofacitinib. The CDR3 here is CARTTAIGETQYF. CDR3 sequence (DNA): TGTGCCAGGACGACGGCAATCGGGGAGACCCAGTACTTC.